The 25 T cell receptor beta chains presented below share a single source sample, sequenced in a study of CD8 T cells in ankylosing spondylitis. TCRdb processed the 5' RACE reads anew with MiXCR; each CDR3 protein has one entry. Of some 240,000 distinct CDR3 sequences listed, over 15% were seen once; the top ten hold roughly 34%. Material for sequencing was blood, either unsorted or a sorted T cell fraction (not recorded which). Source of these receptors: a male donor with ankylosing spondylitis or in good health (not recorded which).

This chain connects TRBV20-1 to TRBJ1-1, with D uncertain. The CDR3 runs 13 residues. CDR1 is DFQATT and CDR2 is SNEGSKA in the germline V gene (reference sequence). Trimming stripped 1 base from V and 5 bases from J, with 11 bases between. The CDR3 spells CSARARVGTEAFF. CDR3 nucleotide sequence: TGCAGTGCTAGAGCAAGGGTAGGAACTGAAGCTTTCTTT.

This clonotype was detected many times. This chain joins TRBV25-1 and TRBJ1-3; D remains unclear. The V gene lost 6 bases and the J gene lost 4 bases, with 10 bases spanning the gap. CDR1 is MGHDK, CDR2 SYGVNS, per germline. The CDR3 has 13 residues. The CDR3 DNA reads TGTGCCAGCAGCGAAATAAGGGGAAACACCATATATTTT. Translating gives CASSEIRGNTIYF.

At least ten counts were recorded for this clonotype. The gene calls are TRBV2 and TRBJ2-7; weak D call: TRBD1 (5 bases). CDR1 and CDR2 from the germline V gene are SNHLY and FYNNEI. V was pared by 3 bases and J by 3 bases, with 12 bases between. This CDR3 has 14 residues. In DNA form, the CDR3 reads TGTGCCAGCAGTGAGACAGTGAGCTACTACGAGCAGTACTTC. Its protein is CASSETVSYYEQYF.

This clonotype turned up a few times. V gene TRBV24-1 combines with J gene TRBJ2-1; 10 bases line up with TRBD2. CDR3 size: 17 residues. V lost 4 bases and J lost 1; bases outside the gene matches: 6. Germline CDR1 is KGHDR and CDR2 is SFDVKD. CDR3 residues: CATSDSSGSLSYNEQFF. CDR3 nucleotide sequence: TGTGCCACCAGTGACTCTAGCGGGAGTTTATCCTACAATGAGCAGTTCTTC.

Note on this clonotype: Germline is not matched at one junction end, which may reflect a read error. J is TRBJ2-1 and V is TRBV7-9; 7 bases line up with TRBD2. This CDR3 has 15 amino acids. Germline-derived CDR1 and CDR2 are SEHNR and FQNEAQ (reference sequence). CDR3 sequence reads: CAGSLAIGLVNEQFF. In DNA, the CDR3 is TGTGCCGGCAGCTTAGCGATTGGACTAGTCAATGAGCAGTTCTTC.

The genes are TRBV9 and TRBJ1-6; 8 bases are shared with TRBD1. The CDR3 covers 15 residues. V lost 4 bases, J lost 7 bases, and 7 bases stayed unmatched. Germline V lookup: CDR1 SGDLS, CDR2 YYNGEE. This CDR3 is CASSQWGQENSPLHF. CDR3 bases: TGTGCCAGCAGCCAATGGGGACAGGAAAATTCACCCCTCCACTTT.

CDR3: CASSFPGTNYEQYF. Written as DNA, the CDR3 is TGTGCCAGCAGCTTTCCCGGGACTAACTACGAGCAGTACTTC. The chain uses TRBV7-9 and TRBJ2-7; 7 positions match TRBD2. CDR3 size: 14 residues. J was trimmed by 3 bases and V by 3 bases; bases with no gene match: 5. Germline loops: CDR1 SEHNR, CDR2 FQNEAQ (reference sequence).

This chain links TRBV12-3 or TRBV12-4 with TRBJ1-5; D is unresolved. The CDR3 has 15 residues. V lost 0 bases to trimming and J lost 2 bases, with 8 bases between them. The CDR3 loop is CASSLALGGNQPQHF. CDR3 DNA sequence: TGTGCCAGCAGTTTAGCGCTTGGAGGCAATCAGCCCCAGCATTTT.

This clonotype was observed a handful of times. The chain is built from TRBV29-1 and TRBJ2-7; 9 nucleotides line up with TRBD2. The germline V gene encodes CDR1 SQVTM and CDR2 ANQGSEA. V was pared by 3 bases and J by 2 bases, with 5 bases of the junction left unmatched. The CDR3 length is 14 residues. This CDR3 is CSVESEREAYEQYF. CDR3 DNA sequence: TGCAGCGTTGAGTCGGAGCGGGAGGCCTACGAGCAGTACTTC.

This clonotype was seen more than once but under ten times. The V and J genes are TRBV20-1 and TRBJ2-3; 7 bases match TRBD1. This CDR3 spans 14 amino acids. V lost 3 bases, J lost 2 bases, and 5 bases stayed unmatched. Germline lookup yields CDR1 DFQATT and CDR2 SNEGSKA (reference sequence). CDR3 sequence (DNA): TGCAGTGCTAGGGGACAGACAAACACAGATACGCAGTATTTT. Residues: CSARGQTNTDTQYF.

The chain combines TRBV7-6 with TRBJ2-7; possibly TRBD1 for D (6 bases). From germline, CDR1 is SGHVS and CDR2 FNYEAQ. Trimming pared 5 bases from V and 3 bases from J, leaving 26 bases between. This CDR3 region has 18 residues. The CDR3 coding sequence is TGTGCCAGCAGCCTTAGTACCTTACAACAGGGAGTGGGCTACGAGCAGTACTTC. It is translated as CASSLSTLQQGVGYEQYF.

This clonotype came up a few times. The chain links TRBV7-2 to TRBJ2-5; the D gene is possibly TRBD2 (5 bases). The CDR3 consists of 16 residues. V was trimmed by 6 bases and J by 3 bases, leaving 20 bases between them. The germline gives CDR1 SGHTA, CDR2 FQGNSA. The CDR3 DNA follows: TGTGCCAGCAGGGAGGTTGGCAGAACCCCAAAAGAGACCCAGTACTTC. Translated, it gives CASREVGRTPKETQYF.

As for this clonotype: Compared with germline, one end of the junction differs, possibly owing to a read error. The chain carries TRBV13 and TRBJ2-1; the match to TRBD2 covers 12 bases. CDR3 size: 14 residues. The germline CDR1 and CDR2 sequences are PRHDT and FYEKMQ (reference sequence). In nucleotides, the CDR3 is TGTGCCAGCAGCCTGACTAGCGGGAGAGATGAGCATTTCTTC. It yields the protein CASSLTSGRDEHFF.

This clonotype has at least ten counts. The CDR3 sequence is CASSYSITSGPQETQYF. CDR3 nucleotides: TGTGCCAGCAGTTACTCGATAACTAGCGGGCCTCAAGAGACCCAGTACTTC. The chain links TRBV6-5 to TRBJ2-5, with TRBD2 matching 9 bases. Germline loops: CDR1 MNHEY, CDR2 SVGAGI. J was trimmed by 2 bases and V by 0 bases; bases with no gene match: 7. This CDR3 is built from 17 residues.

This clonotype has only a few counts. CDR3 loop: CASGLVLRDTQYF. As DNA, the CDR3 is TGTGCCAGCGGACTAGTTCTGAGGGATACGCAGTATTTT. The chain combines TRBV2 with TRBJ2-3; 7 positions agree with TRBD2. CDR3 length equals 13 residues. Per germline, CDR1 SNHLY and CDR2 FYNNEI. The V segment lost 8 bases and the J segment 6 bases; nucleotides outside the gene matches: 8. Complete variable domain (other parts from reference TRBV2 and TRBJ2-3): EPEVTQTPSHQVTQMGQEVILRCVPISNHLYFYWYRQILGQKVEFLVSFYNNEISEKSEIFDDQFSVERPDGSNFTLKIRSTKLEDSAMYFCASGLVLRDTQYFGPGTRLTVL.

In regard to this clonotype: A read error is possible here, since a much larger clone lies one base away. The chain has TRBV29-1 and TRBJ2-2; perhaps TRBD1 as D (6 bases). There are 14 residues in the CDR3. The germline CDR1 and CDR2 sequences are SQVTM and ANQGSEA. CDR3 in amino acids: CSVHTGSNTVELFF. The CDR3 DNA reads TGCAGCGTTCATACAGGGTCGAACACCGTGGAGCTGTTTTTT.

This clonotype showed up just a few times. The rearrangement links TRBV27 to TRBJ2-1; the D gene is possibly TRBD1 (6 bases). The CDR3 loop spans 14 amino acids. The V and J ends lost 0 bases and 5 bases respectively, with 8 bases between them. CDR1 is MNHEY and CDR2 is SMNVEV in the germline V gene (reference sequence). CDR3 coding DNA: TGTGCCAGCAGTTTATCCGGACAGAACAATGAGCAGTTCTTC. Its translation: CASSLSGQNNEQFF.

This clonotype appeared a few times. V gene TRBV9 combines with J gene TRBJ2-2; D gene ambiguous. V was trimmed by 0 bases and J by 6 bases, leaving 0 bases between them. This CDR3 has 11 amino acids. Germline CDR1 and CDR2: SGDLS and YYNGEE. CDR3 in DNA: TGTGCCAGCAGCGTAGCCGGGGAGCTGTTTTTT. This translates into CASSVAGELFF.

This clonotype was seen repeatedly, ten times or more. The chain joins TRBV29-1 to TRBJ2-1; perhaps TRBD2 as D (6 bases). V dropped 4 bases and J dropped 5 bases, with 9 bases sitting between them. The CDR3 totals 12 residues. Germline V lookup: CDR1 SQVTM, CDR2 ANQGSEA. CDR3 bases: TGCAGCGTTGCAGGGAGGCACAATGAGCAGTTCTTC. Translated: CSVAGRHNEQFF.

This clonotype was seen at least ten times. V usage is TRBV7-3 and J usage is TRBJ2-5; 7 bases align to TRBD1. Germline trimming cut 4 bases from V and 2 bases from J; bases unmatched to any gene: 1. Germline assignment: CDR1 SGHTA and CDR2 FQGTGA. The CDR3 totals 13 residues. CDR3: CASSSDRQETQYF. CDR3 in DNA: TGTGCCAGCAGCTCGGACAGGCAAGAGACCCAGTACTTC.

In its sample, this clonotype was seen a few times. The chain carries TRBV4-3 and TRBJ2-7; 10 bases are shared with TRBD1. Germline V gives CDR1 LGHNA, CDR2 YSLEER. J was trimmed by 3 bases and V by 0 bases; bases with no gene match: 5. This CDR3 has 16 residues. Here the CDR3 DNA reads TGCGCCAGCAGCCAAGATTGGGACAGGGGAGGCTACGAGCAGTACTTC. Translating it yields CASSQDWDRGGYEQYF.

The rearrangement uses TRBV19 and TRBJ2-1; D not certain. This CDR3 has 12 amino acids. Germline V CDR1 and CDR2: LNHDA, SQIVND (reference sequence). Trimming cost V 1 base and J 6 bases, with 4 bases left between them. The CDR3 DNA is TGTGCCAGTAGTATAGCGGCCAATGAGCAGTTCTTC. Translated: CASSIAANEQFF.

V and J are TRBV20-1 and TRBJ2-5; TRBD2 matches 8 bases. Germline V gene sequence: CDR1 DFQATT, CDR2 SNEGSKA (reference sequence). Germline trimming cut 0 bases from V and 4 bases from J; bases unmatched to any gene: 4. The CDR3 has 14 residues. The CDR3: CSARDPAGVETQYF. The CDR3 coding sequence is TGCAGTGCTAGAGACCCAGCGGGAGTAGAGACCCAGTACTTC.

This clonotype was seen a handful of times. The gene calls are TRBV5-1 and TRBJ2-3, with a tentative D call TRBD1 (6 bases). Trimming took off 0 bases at V and 8 bases at J, with 16 bases between the two ends. The CDR3 contains 15 residues. In germline, CDR1 is SGHRS, CDR2 YFSETQ. CDR3 residues: CASSLEGQGPGTQYF. The CDR3, as DNA: TGCGCCAGCAGCTTGGAGGGACAAGGGCCCGGTACGCAGTATTTT.

The chain has TRBV25-1 and TRBJ1-1, with D hard to call. Trimming shortened V by 1 base and J by 1 base, and 7 bases separated the two germline ends. This CDR3 has 14 amino acids. CDR1 is MGHDK, CDR2 SYGVNS, per germline. The CDR3 spells CASSELTENTEAFF. The CDR3 coding sequence is TGTGCCAGCAGTGAATTAACAGAGAACACTGAAGCTTTCTTT.